These T cell receptor beta chains were read from a single sample in a study of blood T cell repertoires in COVID-19. The repertoire was sequenced with immunoSEQ multiplex PCR; TCRdb's copy has only in-frame clones and lacks some. The sample records 220,000 or so clones, roughly 82% being singletons. Sequencing was carried out using PBMCs or T cells enriched from blood (not recorded which). The receptor source for this set is a woman between 45 and 65 years old who had recovered from COVID-19. Each CDR3 is given with its conserved first and last residue. The D gene is left open where the match is weak.

j_call d_call v_call cdr3_nt cdr3_aa
TRBJ2-1 . TRBV7-2 TGTGCCAGCAGCTTAATGATAGGACTTCTAAGCTCCTACAATGAGCAGTTCTTC CASSLMIGLLSSYNEQFF
TRBJ2-5 TRBD1 TRBV19 TGTGCCAGTAGTAACAGGGGCGAGACCCAGTACTTC CASSNRGETQYF
TRBJ1-4 . TRBV19 TGTGCCAGTAGTCCTAGGGGTGATGAAAAACTGTTTTTT CASSPRGDEKLFF
TRBJ1-5 . TRBV12-3/TRBV12-4 TGTGCCAGCACCGTAGACAGAAATCAGCCCCAGCATTTT CASTVDRNQPQHF
TRBJ1-2 TRBD1 TRBV9 TGTGCCAGCAGCGTAGTCGGGACAGCAAATAACTATGGCTACACCTTC CASSVVGTANNYGYTF
TRBJ2-7 . TRBV28 TGTGCCAGCAGTTTAGCGGCCGAGCAGTACTTC CASSLAAEQYF
TRBJ2-3 . TRBV27 TGTGCCAGCAGTTTAGGCCCAGATACGCAGTATTTT CASSLGPDTQYF
TRBJ1-2 TRBD1 TRBV4-1 TGCGCCAGCAGCCAACGACAGGGGGCAGACTATGGCTACACCTTC CASSQRQGADYGYTF
TRBJ1-5 . TRBV7-2 TGTGCCAGCAGCTTAGGATCCGGTCAGCCCCAGCATTTT CASSLGSGQPQHF
TRBJ2-1 TRBD2 TRBV15 TGTGCCACCAGCAGAGGGGGGGGCAATGAGCAGTTCTTC CATSRGGGNEQFF
TRBJ2-1 TRBD2 TRBV29-1 TGCAGCGTTGAAGCCCACCCTAGGGGAGCGGGGGCCCGCTATGAGCAGTTCTTC CSVEAHPRGAGARYEQFF
TRBJ1-4 . TRBV28 TGTGCCAGCAGTCTTCGAGGACGGACAAATGAAAAACTGTTTTTT CASSLRGRTNEKLFF
TRBJ2-1 . TRBV10-3 TGTGCCATCAGCGAACCGACAGGAACCTACAATGAGCAGTTCTTC CAISEPTGTYNEQFF
TRBJ1-2 . TRBV19 TGTGCCAGCAGGGGATATGGCTACACCTTC CASRGYGYTF
TRBJ2-3 . TRBV4-3 TGCGCCAGCAGCCTCACAGGGTCCACAGATACGCAGTATTTT CASSLTGSTDTQYF
TRBJ1-5 . TRBV7-2 TGTGCCAGCAGCTTATCTCCGGGAACGAGTCAGCCCCAGCATTTT CASSLSPGTSQPQHF
TRBJ2-7 TRBD2 TRBV29-1 TGCAGCGTTCTGAAACTAGCGGGGAATTCCTACGAGCAGTACTTC CSVLKLAGNSYEQYF
TRBJ1-2 . TRBV30 TGTGCCTGGAGTCTTGCCAGGGACTACTATGGCTACACCTTC CAWSLARDYYGYTF
TRBJ1-2 . TRBV5-1 TGCGCCAGCAGCTTGGTTACGGTGAACTATGGCTACACCTTC CASSLVTVNYGYTF
TRBJ1-2 . TRBV2 TGTGCCAGCAGTGCAGGGGTTACTAACTATGGCTACACCTTC CASSAGVTNYGYTF
TRBJ2-2 . TRBV9 TGTGCCAGCAGCGTAGACCCAAGCGGACGCGGCACCGGGGAGCTGTTTTTT CASSVDPSGRGTGELFF
TRBJ2-7 TRBD2 TRBV4-1 TGCGCCAGCAGCTCGGGACTAGCGGGAAACTCCTACGAGCAGTACTTC CASSSGLAGNSYEQYF